This T cell receptor beta chain appears in the sequencing data of a study of OX40 agonist ivuxolimab in advanced cancers. Notes on the study in general: On average, CD8+ T cells had more expanded clones than CD4+.

This clone was picked up a small number of times. Its antigen is as yet unknown. Germline lookup yields CDR1 LGHNA and CDR2 YNFKEQ. The V gene end was trimmed by 4 bases and the J gene end by 0 bases; junction bases not matched to a gene: 11. CDR3 length: 17 amino acids. Some clones are missing from TCRdb's copy, which holds only in-frame ones; the method was immunoSEQ multiplex PCR. The data hold around 74,000 clones, with roughly 88% observed a single time. Baseline was the first blood sampling point, followed by cycle 4 day 1 and cycle 7 day 1. This specimen consisted of CD4+ or CD8+ T cells sorted from blood, obtained in a trial of the OX40 agonist ivuxolimab. The sequence was obtained from an adult with an advanced solid tumor such as melanoma, head and neck, liver or kidney cancer. J is TRBJ2-5 and V is TRBV4-2; 7 nucleotides align to TRBD2. The chain's CDR3 is CASSLRGPGRDQETQYF. DNA of the CDR3: TGTGCCAGCAGCCTCCGGGGTCCAGGGAGGGACCAAGAGACCCAGTACTTC.